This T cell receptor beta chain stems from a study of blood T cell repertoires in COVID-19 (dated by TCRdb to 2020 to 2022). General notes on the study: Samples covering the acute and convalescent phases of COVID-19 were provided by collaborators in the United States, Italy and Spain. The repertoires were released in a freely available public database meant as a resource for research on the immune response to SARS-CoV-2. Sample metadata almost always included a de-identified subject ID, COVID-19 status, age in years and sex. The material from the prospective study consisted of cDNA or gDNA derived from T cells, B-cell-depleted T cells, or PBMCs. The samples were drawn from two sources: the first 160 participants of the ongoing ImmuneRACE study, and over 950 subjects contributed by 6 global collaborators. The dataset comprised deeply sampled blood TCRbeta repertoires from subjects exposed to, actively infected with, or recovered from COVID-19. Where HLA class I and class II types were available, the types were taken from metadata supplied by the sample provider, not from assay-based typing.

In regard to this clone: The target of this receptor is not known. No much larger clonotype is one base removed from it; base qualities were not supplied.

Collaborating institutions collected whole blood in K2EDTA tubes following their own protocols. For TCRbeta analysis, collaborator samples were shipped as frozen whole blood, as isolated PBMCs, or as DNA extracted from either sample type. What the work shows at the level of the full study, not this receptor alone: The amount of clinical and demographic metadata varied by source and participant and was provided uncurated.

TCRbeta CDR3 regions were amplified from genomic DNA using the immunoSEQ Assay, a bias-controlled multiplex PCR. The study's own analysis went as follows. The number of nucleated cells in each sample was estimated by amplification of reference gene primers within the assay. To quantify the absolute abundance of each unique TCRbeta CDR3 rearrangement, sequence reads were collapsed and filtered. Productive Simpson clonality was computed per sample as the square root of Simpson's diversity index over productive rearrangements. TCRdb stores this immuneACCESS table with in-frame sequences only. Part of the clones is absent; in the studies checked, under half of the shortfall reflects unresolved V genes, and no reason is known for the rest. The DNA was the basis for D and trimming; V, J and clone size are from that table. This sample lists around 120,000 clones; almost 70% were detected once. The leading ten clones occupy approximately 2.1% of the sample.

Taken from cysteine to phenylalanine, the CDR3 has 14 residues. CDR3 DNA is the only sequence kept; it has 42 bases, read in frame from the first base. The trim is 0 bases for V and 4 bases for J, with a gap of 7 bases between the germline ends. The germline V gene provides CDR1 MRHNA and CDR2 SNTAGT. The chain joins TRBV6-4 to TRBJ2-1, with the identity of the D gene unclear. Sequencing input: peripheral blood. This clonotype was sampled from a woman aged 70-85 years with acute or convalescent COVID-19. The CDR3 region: CASSDSPGYNEQFF. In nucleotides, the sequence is TGTGCCAGCAGTGACTCACCGGGTTACAATGAGCAGTTCTTC.